A selection of T cell receptor beta chains follows, all from one sample in a study of Graves' ophthalmopathy and Graves' hyperthyroidism. TCRdb re-called the multiplex PCR reads with MiXCR, one entry per CDR3 protein. The sample contains 740,000 or so distinct CDR3 sequences, approximately 40% of which appear only once. Sequenced material: peripheral blood. All receptors derive from an adult man with Graves' ophthalmopathy. Both conserved end residues are part of each CDR3. The D gene is left open where the match is weak. A clone size is listed for some rows: how often the clone was seen (once, few, many), or a class if it is expanded.

>many|15|TRBJ2-7|TRBV24-1|-
CATSDLSFNSYEQYF
TGTGCCACCAGTGATTTGAGCTTCAACTCCTACGAGCAGTACTTC
>-|14|TRBJ1-2|TRBV19|TRBD1
CASTRQGMVSGYTF
TGTGCCAGTACCAGACAGGGTATGGTTTCTGGCTACACCTTC
>-|13|TRBJ2-7|TRBV29-1|TRBD1
CSASGTGAYEQYF
TGCAGCGCATCCGGGACAGGGGCCTACGAGCAGTACTTC
>-|12|TRBJ1-5|TRBV10-3|-
CAISERTEPQHF
TGTGCCATCAGTGAGAGGACAGAGCCCCAGCATTTT
>-|15|TRBJ2-7|TRBV25-1|TRBD1
CASSEMGTGVVEQYF
TGTGCCAGCAGTGAGATGGGGACAGGGGTTGTCGAGCAGTACTTC
>many|15|TRBJ1-5|TRBV29-1|-
CSVASGRDSNQPQHF
TGCAGCGTTGCGTCGGGGAGGGATAGCAATCAGCCCCAGCATTTT
>once|15|TRBJ2-3|TRBV20-1|-
CSARGLQAHTDTQYF
TGCAGTGCTAGAGGGCTGCAGGCCCACACAGATACGCAGTATTTT
>few|13|TRBJ2-5|TRBV29-1|-
CSAGGAGGETQYF
TGCAGTGCCGGGGGGGCAGGGGGGGAGACCCAGTACTTC
>-|14|TRBJ2-5|TRBV29-1|-
CSVEIGQTQETQYF
TGCAGCGTTGAGATTGGGCAGACGCAAGAGACCCAGTACTTC
>-|14|TRBJ2-2|TRBV7-2|-
CASSLDGGTGELFF
TGTGCCAGCAGCTTAGATGGGGGTACCGGGGAGCTGTTTTTT
>-|15|TRBJ2-7|TRBV5-1|TRBD1
CASSWGDRPDYEQYF
TGCGCCAGCAGCTGGGGGGACAGGCCCGACTACGAGCAGTACTTC
>many|15|TRBJ1-4|TRBV7-9|-
CASSPTQSTNEKLFF
TGTGCCAGCAGCCCGACCCAGTCAACTAATGAAAAACTGTTTTTT
>many|12|TRBJ2-2|TRBV7-9|-
CASSPEAGELFF
TGTGCCAGCAGTCCGGAAGCCGGGGAGCTGTTTTTT
>-|17|TRBJ2-7|TRBV5-1|TRBD2
CASSQGLGASGTYEQYF
TGCGCCAGCAGCCAAGGTTTAGGGGCTAGCGGGACGTACGAGCAGTACTTC
>-|11|TRBJ2-5|TRBV7-7|-
CASRSLETQYF
TGTGCCAGCAGAAGTCTAGAGACCCAGTACTTC
>many|13|TRBJ1-2|TRBV20-1|TRBD1
CSASPGTGYGYTF
TGCAGTGCTAGTCCCGGGACAGGTTATGGCTACACCTTC
>-|12|TRBJ1-5|TRBV20-1|-
CSAQSGDQPQHF
TGCAGTGCCCAGAGTGGCGATCAGCCCCAGCATTTT
>-|13|TRBJ2-7|TRBV2|-
CASSEEQGGEQYF
TGTGCCAGCAGTGAGGAACAGGGCGGCGAGCAGTACTTC
>-|18|TRBJ2-5|TRBV25-1|-
CASSFRGGAPIGLETQYF
TGTGCCAGCAGTTTTCGCGGGGGCGCACCTATAGGGTTGGAGACCCAGTACTTC
>-|13|TRBJ1-1|TRBV9|-
CASSVTTGTEAFF
TGTGCCAGCAGCGTAACTACGGGGACTGAAGCTTTCTTT
>-|18|TRBJ2-2|TRBV13|-
CASSTSGTLSIAPGELFF
TGTGCCAGCAGCACTTCCGGGACTTTGTCCATTGCCCCCGGGGAGCTGTTTTTT
>-|14|TRBJ1-2|TRBV6-5|-
CASSRTEKSYGYTF
TGTGCCAGCAGTCGAACCGAAAAGAGCTATGGCTACACCTTC
>once|14|TRBJ1-2|TRBV29-1|TRBD1
CSAARDRGVGGYTF
TGCAGCGCCGCCCGGGACAGGGGTGTTGGGGGCTACACCTTC